The T cell receptor beta chain described here comes from a study of CD8 T cells in ankylosing spondylitis. General study results and limits: Made up of under ten highly homologous variants, a TCR beta motif appeared characteristic of ankylosing spondylitis blood.

The CDR3 runs to 15 residues. Germline V gene sequence: CDR1 SNHLY, CDR2 FYNNEI. The junction had 10 bases not matched to a gene; V was cut back by 8 bases and J by 1 base. TCRdb ran MiXCR on the 5' RACE reads and lists one entry per CDR3 protein. The table lists some 250,000 distinct CDR3 sequences, 8.6% of them singletons. This clonotype was counted ten times or more. Its antigen is undetermined. The chain recombines TRBV2 with TRBJ1-1; 7 nucleotides align to TRBD1. The clonotype comes from a male donor with ankylosing spondylitis or in good health (not recorded which). The sample taken for sequencing was blood, either unsorted or a sorted T cell fraction (not recorded which). CDR3 DNA: TGTGCCAGCCATTCCTCCGGGACAGCGAACACTGAAGCTTTCTTT. This sequence encodes CASHSSGTANTEAFF.